The T cell receptor beta chain described here comes from a study of preoperative IRX-2 immunotherapy in early breast cancer. The sample holds one count of this clone. Stated treatment: preoperative locoregional IRX-2 cytokine immunotherapy. Produced via immunoSEQ multiplex PCR; TCRdb's table is partial and in-frame only. The data show tens of thousands of clones, roughly 95% seen once. V shed 3 bases and J 3 bases; nucleotides not matched to a gene: 7. This CDR3 is built from 18 residues. Germline CDR1 is PRHDT and CDR2 is FYEKMQ (reference sequence). This rearrangement joins TRBV13 to TRBJ2-3, with 15 bases lining up with TRBD2. Sequencing was performed on tumor tissue, taken after IRX-2 immunotherapy. This clonotype was obtained from a human donor with breast cancer. In DNA form, the CDR3 reads TGTGCCAGCAGCTTGGCAGGACTAGCGGGAGGGAGGACAGATACGCAGTATTTT. This translates into CASSLAGLAGGRTDTQYF.